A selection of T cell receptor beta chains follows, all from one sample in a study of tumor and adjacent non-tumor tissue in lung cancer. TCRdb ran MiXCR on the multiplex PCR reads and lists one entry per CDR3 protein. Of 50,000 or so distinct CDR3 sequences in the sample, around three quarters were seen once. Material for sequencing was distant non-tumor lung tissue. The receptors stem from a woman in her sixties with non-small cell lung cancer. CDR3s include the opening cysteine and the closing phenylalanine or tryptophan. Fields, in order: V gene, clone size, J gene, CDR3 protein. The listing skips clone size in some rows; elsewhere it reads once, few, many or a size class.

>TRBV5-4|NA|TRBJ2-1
CPSSSGGRDEQSF
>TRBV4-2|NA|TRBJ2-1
CASSQDGSYNEQIF
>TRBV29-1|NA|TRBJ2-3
CSVGERLADTQYF
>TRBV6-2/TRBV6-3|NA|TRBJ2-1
CASSAPLYYIEQSF
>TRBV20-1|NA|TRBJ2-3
CSHRDPTGTSGITDTQYF
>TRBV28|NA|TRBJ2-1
CASTMTGVFNEQFF
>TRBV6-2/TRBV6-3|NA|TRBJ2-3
CANSLLPSGSTADTQYF
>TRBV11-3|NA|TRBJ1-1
CDSTVRNRPEAFF
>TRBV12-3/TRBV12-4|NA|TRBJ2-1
CASSPRVVQRGDEQFF
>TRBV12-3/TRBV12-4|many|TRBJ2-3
CASSFSRGRTDTQYF
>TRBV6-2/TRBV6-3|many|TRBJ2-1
CASSSSAGNHNEQFF
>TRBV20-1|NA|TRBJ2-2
CSARRSSGGANTGGLFF
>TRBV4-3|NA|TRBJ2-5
CASSRHPDSHETQYF
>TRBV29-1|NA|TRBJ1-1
CRVFGNTEASF
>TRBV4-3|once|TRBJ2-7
CASNHSGTATTGSYEQYF
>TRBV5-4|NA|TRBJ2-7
CPSNSGQFSYEQYF
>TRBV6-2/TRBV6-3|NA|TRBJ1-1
CVSSHGQGGTEAFF
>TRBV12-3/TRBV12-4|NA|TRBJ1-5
CASSVQTNQPQHF
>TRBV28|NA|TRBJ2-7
CANSLAVAYEQCF
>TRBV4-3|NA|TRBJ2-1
CASSQASGDSEQFF
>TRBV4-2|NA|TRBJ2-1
CAGSLIQRGSYNEQFF
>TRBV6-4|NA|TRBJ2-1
CVISASGGTYNEQFF
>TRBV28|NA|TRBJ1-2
CISSSPGRDKHYGYTF
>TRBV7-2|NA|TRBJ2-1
CASSLSRGNGQFF
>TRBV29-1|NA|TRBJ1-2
CILGGSESGYTF
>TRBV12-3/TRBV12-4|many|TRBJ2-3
CASSLAREDTQYF
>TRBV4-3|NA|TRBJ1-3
CASSQDHGGITGNTIYF
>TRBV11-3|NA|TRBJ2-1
CASREDGFYNEQFF